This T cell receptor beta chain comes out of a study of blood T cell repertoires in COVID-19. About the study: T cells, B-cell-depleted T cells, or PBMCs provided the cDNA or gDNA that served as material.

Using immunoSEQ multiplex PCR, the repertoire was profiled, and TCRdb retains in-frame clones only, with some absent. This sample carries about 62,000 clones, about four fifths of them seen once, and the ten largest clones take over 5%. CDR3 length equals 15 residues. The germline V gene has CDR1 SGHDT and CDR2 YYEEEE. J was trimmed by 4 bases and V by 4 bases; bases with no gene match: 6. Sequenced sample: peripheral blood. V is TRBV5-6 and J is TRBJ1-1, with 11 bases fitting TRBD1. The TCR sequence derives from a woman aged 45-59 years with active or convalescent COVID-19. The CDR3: CASSPGTGGGTEAFF. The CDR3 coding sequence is TGTGCCAGCAGCCCAGGGACAGGGGGGGGCACTGAAGCTTTCTTT.